A single sample gave rise to the 2 T cell receptor beta chains below, sequenced in a study of cytomegalovirus exposure and HLA in healthy donors. A multiplex PCR was run with 60 Vbeta primers and 13 Jbeta primers. TCRdb's copy holds only in-frame clones and misses some; the assay was immunoSEQ multiplex PCR. This sample has fewer than 200,000 clones; 70% to 85% occur once, and the top ten carry 2% to 2.5%. Sequenced material: PBMCs. All receptors derive from a man aged 35 to 55 in good health and CMV-seronegative.

This chain joins TRBV6-4 and TRBJ1-2, with D perhaps TRBD1 (5 bases). The CDR3 sequence is 13 residues long. V was trimmed by 2 bases and J by 8 bases, leaving 12 bases between them. Germline V gene lookup returns CDR1 MRHNA and CDR2 SNTAGT. In DNA, the CDR3 is TGTGCCAGCAGTGACCTCAACGCAGGGGGCTACACCTTC. Its translation is CASSDLNAGGYTF.

The CDR3 sequence: CASSQNPGLPTEQYF. The DNA of the CDR3 is TGTGCCAGCAGCCAGAACCCGGGACTCCCTACCGAGCAGTACTTC. The V and J genes are TRBV14 and TRBJ2-7; TRBD2 might be the D (6 bases). The CDR3 has 15 residues. The V end lost 3 bases, the J end lost 6 bases, and 18 bases lay between the germline ends. CDR1 is SGHDN, CDR2 FVKESK, per germline.